This T cell receptor beta chain was obtained from a study of identifying expanded T cells in peripheral blood. This clone was counted only a few times. Profiled with immunoSEQ multiplex PCR; TCRdb holds only in-frame clones, not every one. The sample has over 75,000 clones, roughly 88% seen once. Healthy donors had no documented immune events, such as infections, while sampled. The receptor was derived from a person aged 18-70 years in good health. Sample: blood.

CDR3 loop: CASSQGSRLGYTF. The CDR3, as DNA: TGCGCCAGCAGCCAAGGGTCAAGACTCGGCTACACCTTC. The gene calls are TRBV4-1 and TRBJ1-2; the D is unclear. V lost 1 base, J lost 8 bases, and 11 bases lay in between. This CDR3 spans 13 amino acids. Germline V gene lookup returns CDR1 MGHRA and CDR2 YSYEKL.